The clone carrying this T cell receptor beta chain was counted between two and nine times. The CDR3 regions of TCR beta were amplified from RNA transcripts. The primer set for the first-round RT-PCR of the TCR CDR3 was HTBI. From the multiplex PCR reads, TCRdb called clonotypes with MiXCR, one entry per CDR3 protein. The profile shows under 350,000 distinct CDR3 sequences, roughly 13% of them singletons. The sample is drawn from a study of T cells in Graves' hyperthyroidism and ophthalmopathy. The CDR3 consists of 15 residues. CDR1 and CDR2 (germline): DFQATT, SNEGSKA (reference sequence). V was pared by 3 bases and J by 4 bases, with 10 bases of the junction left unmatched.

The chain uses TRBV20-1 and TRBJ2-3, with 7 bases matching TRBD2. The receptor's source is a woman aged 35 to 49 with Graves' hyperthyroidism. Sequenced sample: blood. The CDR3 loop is CSASYGGGRADTQYF. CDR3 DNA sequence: TGCAGTGCTAGTTACGGGGGAGGGCGGGCAGATACGCAGTATTTT.